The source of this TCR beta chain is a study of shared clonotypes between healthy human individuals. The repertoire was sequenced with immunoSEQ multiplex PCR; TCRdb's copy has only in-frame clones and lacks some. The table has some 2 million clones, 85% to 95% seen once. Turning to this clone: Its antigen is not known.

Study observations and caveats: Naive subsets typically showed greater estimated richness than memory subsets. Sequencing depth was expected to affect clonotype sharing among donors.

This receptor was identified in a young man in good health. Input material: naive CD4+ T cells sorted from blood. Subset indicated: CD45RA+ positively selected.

CDR3 sequence: CASRVGQGTAEAFF. The CDR3 nucleotides read TGTGCCAGCAGGGTGGGACAGGGAACCGCTGAAGCTTTCTTT. The chain is built from TRBV2 and TRBJ1-1, with 9 bases identical to TRBD1. Germline lookup yields CDR1 SNHLY and CDR2 FYNNEI. V lost 6 bases, J lost 6 bases, and 8 bases stayed unmatched. The CDR3 has 14 amino acids.